Following are 25 T cell receptor beta chains from one sample sequenced in a study of blood T cell repertoires in COVID-19. Clones were read by immunoSEQ multiplex PCR, and TCRdb kept only the in-frame ones, dropping some. The sample lists under 300,000 clones; about 93% were seen once. Material: peripheral blood. These receptors were collected from a man aged 25-40 years with COVID-19, enrolled during active disease.

This clone appeared a few times. The chain is built from TRBV6-2 or TRBV6-3 and TRBJ1-2; tentative D call: TRBD1 (6 bases). V lost 5 bases to trimming and J lost 6 bases, with 13 bases between them. This CDR3 has 13 amino acids. Germline assignment: CDR1 MNHEY and CDR2 SVGEGT. CDR3 region: CASSPDSPHGYTF. The CDR3 DNA sequence: TGTGCCAGCAGTCCGGACAGCCCACATGGCTACACCTTC.

The V call is TRBV7-9, the J call TRBJ1-4, with D unclear. The CDR3 extends over 15 amino acids. V was shortened by 2 bases and J by 6 bases, with 13 bases between the two germline ends. Germline loops: CDR1 SEHNR, CDR2 FQNEAQ (reference sequence). This CDR3 is CASSLSGGGDEKLFF. DNA of the CDR3: TGTGCCAGCAGCTTATCGGGAGGAGGCGATGAAAAACTGTTTTTT.

The chain has TRBV19 and TRBJ1-1; unclear D gene. Germline CDR1 is LNHDA and CDR2 is SQIVND (reference sequence). The CDR3 contains 14 residues. Between the trimmed V and J ends, which lost 6 bases and 6 bases, there was a span of 17 bases. CDR3 region: CASRSDWLVAEAFF. CDR3 bases: TGTGCCAGTAGATCAGACTGGTTGGTGGCTGAAGCTTTCTTT.

This sequence joins TRBV12-3 or TRBV12-4 and TRBJ1-1; 7 bases agree with TRBD1. Losses at the gene ends were 2 bases for V and 8 bases for J; bases not matched to a gene: 5. This CDR3 contains 13 residues. The CDR3 here is CASSLIKGAEAFF. CDR3 DNA: TGTGCCAGCAGTTTAATCAAGGGGGCCGAAGCTTTCTTT.

The chain links TRBV5-4 to TRBJ1-2; 8 bases fit TRBD1. J gave up 8 bases and V 2 bases, and 5 bases lay outside the gene matches. The germline CDR1 and CDR2 sequences are SGHNT and YYREEE (reference sequence). The CDR3 runs 13 residues. CDR3 region: CASSFQGAGGYTF. The CDR3 DNA is TGTGCCAGCAGCTTCCAGGGGGCGGGCGGCTACACCTTC.

The chain joins TRBV2 to TRBJ1-5; D is perhaps TRBD1 (6 bases). This CDR3 contains 13 residues. In germline, CDR1 is SNHLY, CDR2 FYNNEI. V was cut by 5 bases and J by 7 bases, with 12 bases left in between. CDR3: CASSRQAEQPQHF. In DNA, the CDR3 is TGTGCCAGCAGTCGACAGGCGGAACAGCCCCAGCATTTT.

The chain recombines TRBV6-2 or TRBV6-3 with TRBJ1-2, with 7 bases matching TRBD1. Germline assignment: CDR1 MNHEY and CDR2 SVGEGT. This CDR3 spans 15 amino acids. Trimming at V came to 3 bases and at J to 2 bases, leaving 6 bases not matched to a gene. CDR3 protein: CASSYGGTENYGYTF. For the CDR3, the DNA is TGTGCCAGCAGTTATGGGGGGACAGAGAACTATGGCTACACCTTC.

The chain links TRBV7-9 to TRBJ2-7; D is possibly TRBD2 (5 bases). This CDR3 contains 11 residues. Germline V gives CDR1 SEHNR, CDR2 FQNEAQ (reference sequence). Trimming shortened V by 6 bases and J by 6 bases, and 9 bases separated the two germline ends. The CDR3, as DNA: TGTGCCAGCAGTCCACGGGGCGAGCAGTACTTC. It codes for CASSPRGEQYF.

The V gene is TRBV10-3, the J gene TRBJ1-2, with D tentatively TRBD1 (5 bases). V was clipped by 6 bases and J by 8 bases, with 10 bases between them. This CDR3 has 11 residues. CDR1 ENHRY and CDR2 SYGVKD come from the germline V gene. The CDR3, as DNA: TGTGCCATCAGGGAGCAGGGCGGCTACACCTTC. It translates to CAIREQGGYTF.

The V and J genes are TRBV2 and TRBJ2-1; 7 bases are shared with TRBD1. V was clipped by 7 bases and J by 6 bases; unmatched bases: 3. Germline V gene lookup returns CDR1 SNHLY and CDR2 FYNNEI. The CDR3 covers 12 residues. The CDR3 here is CASTDRVNEQFF. The CDR3 nucleotides read TGTGCCAGCACAGACAGGGTCAATGAGCAGTTCTTC.

V gene TRBV15 combines with J gene TRBJ2-7; D is possibly TRBD2 (6 bases). The CDR3 consists of 15 residues. Between the trimmed V and J ends, which lost 0 bases and 5 bases, there was a span of 14 bases. Germline CDR1 LNHNV, CDR2 YYDKDF (reference sequence). The CDR3 nucleotides are TGTGCCACCAGCAGAGATCATCTAGGAGGGGACGAGCAGTACTTC. Its translation is CATSRDHLGGDEQYF.

The V call is TRBV5-1, the J call TRBJ1-4; TRBD1 matches at 7 bases. CDR1 is SGHRS, CDR2 YFSETQ, per germline. V trimming: 2 bases; J trimming: 7 bases; junction bases outside the gene matches: 8. The CDR3 sequence is 15 residues long. The CDR3 reads CASSLTGTVFEKLFF. The CDR3 DNA sequence: TGCGCCAGCAGCTTAACCGGGACAGTATTTGAAAAACTGTTTTTT.

In regard to this clone: One junction end does not reproduce the germline sequence, and a read error may be involved. The same CDR3 can be traced to other DNA sequences in this sample. The chain combines TRBV7-9 with TRBJ2-7, with 8 bases identical to TRBD1. The CDR3 has 14 amino acids. Germline lookup yields CDR1 SEHNR and CDR2 FQNEAQ (reference sequence). The CDR3 DNA is TGTGCCAGCAGCTTCGGACAGGGCTCCTATGAGCAGTACTTC. Its protein product is CASSFGQGSYEQYF.

A single count supports this clone. The chain carries TRBV7-2 and TRBJ2-2, with TRBD2 as a possible D gene (5 bases). The CDR3 has 18 residues. V lost 2 bases and J lost 1, with 17 bases in between. Looked up from germline, CDR1 is SGHTA and CDR2 is FQGNSA. This CDR3 reads CASSLTGWERQNTGELFF. Written as DNA, the CDR3 is TGTGCCAGCAGCTTAACCGGCTGGGAGAGACAGAACACCGGGGAGCTGTTTTTT.

The gene calls are TRBV18 and TRBJ2-3; 7 bases align to TRBD2. Germline-derived CDR1 and CDR2 are KGHSH and LQKENI. V lost 5 bases to trimming and J lost 5 bases; unmatched junction nucleotides: 4. This CDR3 spans 13 amino acids. This chain's CDR3 is CASSGGEGDTQYF. In DNA, the CDR3 is TGTGCCAGCTCAGGAGGGGAGGGAGATACGCAGTATTTT.

The rearrangement joins TRBV7-9 to TRBJ1-2, with D maybe TRBD1 (6 bases). CDR3 length: 16 residues. Trimming took off 5 bases at V and 0 bases at J, with 16 bases between the two ends. From germline, CDR1 is SEHNR and CDR2 FQNEAQ (reference sequence). CDR3 protein: CASSGLGGDTNYGYTF. DNA of the CDR3: TGTGCCAGCAGCGGGTTAGGGGGGGACACTAACTATGGCTACACCTTC.

This rearrangement joins TRBV6-5 to TRBJ2-1; D may be TRBD2 (7 bases). Germline assignment: CDR1 MNHEY and CDR2 SVGAGI. The ends were cut back, 10 bases at V and 5 bases at J, with 21 bases in the middle. The CDR3 length is 15 residues. The CDR3 DNA reads as TGTGCCACCAAAACCGCGGGGGCTGCCGACAATGAGCAGTTCTTC. It is translated as CATKTAGAADNEQFF.

The genes are TRBV5-4 and TRBJ2-5; D may be TRBD2 (7 bases). The V end was cut by 1 base, the J end by 5 bases, with 12 bases between. CDR1 and CDR2 (germline): SGHNT, YYREEE (reference sequence). The CDR3 has 14 residues. In DNA form, the CDR3 reads TGTGCCAGCAGCTTGATTGCGGGGGCGGAGACCCAGTACTTC. Encoded protein: CASSLIAGAETQYF.

The chain employs TRBV6-5 and TRBJ2-7; TRBD1 is a possible D gene (6 bases). V lost 8 bases and J 5 bases, leaving 22 bases between the germline ends. CDR1 is MNHEY, CDR2 SVGAGI, per germline. The CDR3 totals 15 residues. CDR3 nucleotides: TGTGCCAGCGCCCTAGGGGGACCTCCGGGCGACGAGCAGTACTTC. Encoded protein: CASALGGPPGDEQYF.

The CDR3 DNA reads TGTGCCAGCAGTTTCGTAAACACCATATATTTT. This gives the protein CASSFVNTIYF. The J gene is TRBJ1-3, the V gene TRBV12-3 or TRBV12-4; D is ambiguous. The CDR3 consists of 11 residues. The V end was cut by 3 bases, the J end by 6 bases, with 3 bases between.

V gene TRBV7-3 combines with J gene TRBJ2-7; 12 bases are shared with TRBD1. The junction had 9 bases not matched to a gene; V was cut back by 4 bases and J by 5 bases. The V gene's germline CDR1 is SGHTA and CDR2 FQGTGA. The CDR3 extends over 16 amino acids. The CDR3 is CASSYTGTGGKNEQYF. The CDR3 bases are TGTGCCAGCAGCTACACCGGGACAGGGGGCAAAAACGAGCAGTACTTC.

The gene calls are TRBV2 and TRBJ2-1; 12 bases match TRBD2. The CDR3 sequence is 15 residues long. Germline CDR1 reads SNHLY; CDR2 reads FYNNEI. J was trimmed by 4 bases and V by 6 bases; bases with no gene match: 4. The CDR3 DNA follows: TGTGCCAGCAGGGTACTAGCGGGGGGTTACAATGAGCAGTTCTTC. It codes for CASRVLAGGYNEQFF.

In its sample, this clone was seen a few times. This chain links TRBV5-5 with TRBJ1-4, with D maybe TRBD1 (6 bases). The CDR3 spans 13 residues. CDR1 and CDR2 (germline): SGHKS, YYEKEE (reference sequence). V gave up 2 bases and J gave up 10 bases, with 12 bases separating them. The CDR3 spells CASSFPDSPKLFF. In DNA, the CDR3 is TGTGCCAGCAGCTTTCCGGACAGTCCAAAACTGTTTTTT.

The chain's CDR3 is CAWSMGPGGRNQPQHF. CDR3 nucleotide sequence: TGTGCCTGGAGTATGGGGCCAGGGGGGAGAAATCAGCCCCAGCATTTT. The chain links TRBV30 to TRBJ1-5, with 7 bases aligning to TRBD1. The V gene's germline CDR1 is GTSNPN and CDR2 SVGIG (reference sequence). The CDR3 covers 16 residues. V was pared by 2 bases and J by 4 bases, with 11 bases of the junction left unmatched.

This clone was seen a single time. This chain uses TRBV19 with TRBJ1-1; D remains ambiguous. The V and J ends lost 2 bases and 1 base respectively, with 8 bases between them. This CDR3 has 14 residues. Germline values: CDR1 LNHDA, CDR2 SQIVND (reference sequence). The CDR3 DNA sequence: TGTGCCAGTAGTATATCGTCAGAGAACACTGAAGCTTTCTTT. Its protein is CASSISSENTEAFF.